Given below is one TCR beta chain in context. V lost 5 bases, J lost 0 bases, and 4 bases stayed unmatched. Germline CDR1 ENHRY, CDR2 SYGVKD. The length of the CDR3 is 14 residues. This sample is part of a study of blood T cell repertoires in COVID-19. Per the authors' pipeline: Estimates of nucleated cell counts were drawn from the amplification of reference gene primers. The table came from immunoSEQ multiplex PCR; TCRdb's copy has only in-frame clones and leaves some out. That table furnishes V, J and clone size, whereas the DNA furnished D and trimming. The sample shows more than 95,000 clones, around four fifths of them seen only once.

The rearrangement uses TRBV10-3 and TRBJ2-7; 7 bases agree with TRBD1. The TCR was taken from a man between 60 and 75 years old with acute or convalescent COVID-19. What was sequenced was peripheral blood. CDR3 bases: TGTGCCATCAGTCAACAGGGGACCTCCTACGAGCAGTACTTC. Translated, it gives CAISQQGTSYEQYF.